This T cell receptor beta chain comes out of a study of T cell changes during pregnancy in multiple sclerosis (dated by TCRdb to between 2019 and 2020). Looking at the study overall: The study examined how the T cell repertoire changed over the course of pregnancy in women with multiple sclerosis.

Libraries came from the immunoSEQ multiplex PCR assay. In its TCRdb copy, this immuneACCESS table keeps in-frame sequences only and misses some clones. Where compared with another copy, unresolved V genes explain less than half of these, and the others have no known cause. The sample has 32,000 or so clones on record, around nine tenths of them singletons. Of the sample, about 5.4% is held by the ten largest clones. CDR1 and CDR2 are drawn from the germline V gene: SGHVS, FQNEAQ. Including the terminal cysteine and phenylalanine, the CDR3 comprises 15 residues. The DNA shown is the 45-base CDR3, in frame from base 1. Germline trimming: 5 bases from V, 5 bases from J; junction bases outside gene matches: 7. With respect to this clone: This receptor's antigen is unknown. Per-nucleotide qualities are absent, and no much larger clonotype sits a single base away.

This sequence was found in a female donor with multiple sclerosis, enrolled in a pregnancy study. This specimen consisted of CD8+ T cells from peripheral blood mononuclear cells, obtained in the first trimester of pregnancy. The V and J segments used are TRBV7-8 and TRBJ2-1, and 9 junctional nucleotides match TRBD2. The CDR3 loop reads CASSPSGTSNNEQFF. The sequenced DNA is TGTGCCAGCAGCCCAAGCGGGACTAGCAACAATGAGCAGTTCTTC.